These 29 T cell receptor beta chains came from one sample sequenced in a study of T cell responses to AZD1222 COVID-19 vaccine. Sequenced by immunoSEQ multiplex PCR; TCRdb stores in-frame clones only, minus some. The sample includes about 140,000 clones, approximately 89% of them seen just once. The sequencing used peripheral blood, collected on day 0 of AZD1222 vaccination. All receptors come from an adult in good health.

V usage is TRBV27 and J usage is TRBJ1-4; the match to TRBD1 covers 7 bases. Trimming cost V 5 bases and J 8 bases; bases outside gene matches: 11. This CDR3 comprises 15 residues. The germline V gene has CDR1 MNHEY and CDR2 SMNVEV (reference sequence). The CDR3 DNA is TGTGCCAGCAGTCTCACAGGGGTTCGGGGGGAAAAACTGTTTTTT. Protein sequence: CASSLTGVRGEKLFF.

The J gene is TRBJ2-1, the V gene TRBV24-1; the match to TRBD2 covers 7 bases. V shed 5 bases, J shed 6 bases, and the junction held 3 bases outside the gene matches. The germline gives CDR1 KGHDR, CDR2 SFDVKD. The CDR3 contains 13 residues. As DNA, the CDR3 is TGTGCCACCAGTGGGCTAGCGGCCAATGAGCAGTTCTTC. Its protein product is CATSGLAANEQFF.

This CDR3 reads CASSLDRKNTEAFF. DNA of the CDR3: TGTGCCAGCAGCCTCGACAGGAAGAACACTGAAGCTTTCTTT. This rearrangement joins TRBV3-1 (or the pseudogene TRBV3-2) to TRBJ1-1, with D perhaps matching TRBD1 (6 bases). Per the germline V gene, CDR1 is LGHDT and CDR2 is YNNKEL (reference sequence). V was cut by 4 bases and J by 1 base, with 10 bases left in between. CDR3 length: 14 amino acids.

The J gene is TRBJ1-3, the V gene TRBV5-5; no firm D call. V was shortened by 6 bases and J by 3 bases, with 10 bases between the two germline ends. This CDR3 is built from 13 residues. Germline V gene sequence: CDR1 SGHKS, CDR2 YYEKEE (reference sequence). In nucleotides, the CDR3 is TGTGCCAGCACCCTCTGGGTTGGAAACACCATATATTTT. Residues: CASTLWVGNTIYF.

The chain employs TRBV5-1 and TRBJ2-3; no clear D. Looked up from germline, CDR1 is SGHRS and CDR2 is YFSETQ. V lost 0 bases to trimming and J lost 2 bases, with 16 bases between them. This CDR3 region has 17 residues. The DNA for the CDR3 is TGCGCCAGCAGCTTGGGGCTTGCGAATTCCTACACAGATACGCAGTATTTT. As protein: CASSLGLANSYTDTQYF.

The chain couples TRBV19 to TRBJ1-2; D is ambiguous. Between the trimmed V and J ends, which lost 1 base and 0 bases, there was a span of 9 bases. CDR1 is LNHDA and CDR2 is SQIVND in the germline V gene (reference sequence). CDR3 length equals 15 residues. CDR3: CASSIGEGANYGYTF. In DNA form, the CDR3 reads TGTGCCAGTAGTATAGGGGAAGGAGCTAACTATGGCTACACCTTC. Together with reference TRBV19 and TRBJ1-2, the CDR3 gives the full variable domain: DGGITQSPKYLFRKEGQNVTLSCEQNLNHDAMYWYRQDPGQGLRLIYYSQIVNDFQKGDIAEGYSVSREKKESFPLTVTSAQKNPTAFYLCASSIGEGANYGYTFGSGTRLTVV.

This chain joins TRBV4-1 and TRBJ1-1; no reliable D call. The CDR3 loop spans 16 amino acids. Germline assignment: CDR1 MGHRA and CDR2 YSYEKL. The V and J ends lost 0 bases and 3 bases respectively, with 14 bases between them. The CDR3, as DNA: TGCGCCAGCAGCCAAGATCGGGTATCGGGTTACACTGAAGCTTTCTTT. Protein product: CASSQDRVSGYTEAFF.

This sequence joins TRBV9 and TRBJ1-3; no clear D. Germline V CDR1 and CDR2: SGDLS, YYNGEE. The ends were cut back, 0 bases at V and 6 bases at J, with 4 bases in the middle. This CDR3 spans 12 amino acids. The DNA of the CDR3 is TGTGCCAGCAGCGTAGACGAAAACACCATATATTTT. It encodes CASSVDENTIYF.

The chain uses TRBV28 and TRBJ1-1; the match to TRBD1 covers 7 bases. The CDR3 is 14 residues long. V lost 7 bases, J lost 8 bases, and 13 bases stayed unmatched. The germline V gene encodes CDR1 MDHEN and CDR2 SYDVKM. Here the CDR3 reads CASILNRRQGEAFF. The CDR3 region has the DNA TGTGCCAGCATCCTCAATCGACGACAGGGCGAAGCTTTCTTT.

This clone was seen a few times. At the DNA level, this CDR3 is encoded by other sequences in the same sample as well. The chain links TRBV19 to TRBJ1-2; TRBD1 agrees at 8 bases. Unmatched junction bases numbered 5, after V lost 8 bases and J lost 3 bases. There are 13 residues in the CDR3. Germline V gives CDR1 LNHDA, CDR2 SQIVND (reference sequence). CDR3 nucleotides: TGTGCCAGTCGGACAGGGAGTGACTATGGCTACACCTTC. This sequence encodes CASRTGSDYGYTF. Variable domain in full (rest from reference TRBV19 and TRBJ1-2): DGGITQSPKYLFRKEGQNVTLSCEQNLNHDAMYWYRQDPGQGLRLIYYSQIVNDFQKGDIAEGYSVSREKKESFPLTVTSAQKNPTAFYLCASRTGSDYGYTFGSGTRLTVV.

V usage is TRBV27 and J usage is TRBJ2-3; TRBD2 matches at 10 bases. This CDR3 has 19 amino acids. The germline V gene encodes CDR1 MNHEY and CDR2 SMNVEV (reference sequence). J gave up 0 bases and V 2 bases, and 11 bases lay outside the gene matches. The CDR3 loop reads CASSLDSLLTSGSTDTQYF. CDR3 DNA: TGTGCCAGCAGTTTAGACTCACTTTTGACTAGCGGGAGCACAGATACGCAGTATTTT.

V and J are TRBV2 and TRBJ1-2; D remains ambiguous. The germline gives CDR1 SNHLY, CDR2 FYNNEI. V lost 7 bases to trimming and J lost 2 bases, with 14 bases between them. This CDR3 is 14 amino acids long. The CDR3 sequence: CASTINAGNYGYTF. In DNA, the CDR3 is TGTGCCAGCACAATTAATGCGGGGAACTATGGCTACACCTTC.

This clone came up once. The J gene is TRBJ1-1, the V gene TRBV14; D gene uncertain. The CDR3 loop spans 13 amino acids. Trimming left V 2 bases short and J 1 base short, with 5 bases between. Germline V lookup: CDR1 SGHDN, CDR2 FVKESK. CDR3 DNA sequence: TGTGCCAGCAGCCAAACAGCGAACACTGAAGCTTTCTTT. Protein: CASSQTANTEAFF.

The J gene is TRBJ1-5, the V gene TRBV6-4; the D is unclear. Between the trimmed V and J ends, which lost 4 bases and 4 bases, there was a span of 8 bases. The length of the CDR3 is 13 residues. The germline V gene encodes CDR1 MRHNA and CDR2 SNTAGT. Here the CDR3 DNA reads TGTGCCAGCAGTGCGGACGAGAATCAGCCCCAGCATTTT. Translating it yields CASSADENQPQHF.

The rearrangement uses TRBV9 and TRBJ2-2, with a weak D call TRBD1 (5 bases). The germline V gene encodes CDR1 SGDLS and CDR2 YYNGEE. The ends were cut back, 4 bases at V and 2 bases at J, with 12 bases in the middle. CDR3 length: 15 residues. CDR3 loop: CASSPGHLNTGELFF. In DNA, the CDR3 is TGTGCCAGCAGCCCCGGACATCTAAACACCGGGGAGCTGTTTTTT.

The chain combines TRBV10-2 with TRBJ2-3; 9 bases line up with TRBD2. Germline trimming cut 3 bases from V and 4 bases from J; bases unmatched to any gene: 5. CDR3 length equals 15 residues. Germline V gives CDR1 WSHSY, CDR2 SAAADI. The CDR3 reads CASSEAGGRADTQYF. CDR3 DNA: TGCGCCAGCAGTGAAGCGGGAGGCCGCGCAGATACGCAGTATTTT.

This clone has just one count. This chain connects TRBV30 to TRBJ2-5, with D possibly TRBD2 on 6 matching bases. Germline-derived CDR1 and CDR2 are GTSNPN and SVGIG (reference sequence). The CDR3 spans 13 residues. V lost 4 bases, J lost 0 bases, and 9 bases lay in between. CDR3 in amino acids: CAWTSAYQETQYF. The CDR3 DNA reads TGTGCCTGGACTAGCGCCTACCAAGAGACCCAGTACTTC.

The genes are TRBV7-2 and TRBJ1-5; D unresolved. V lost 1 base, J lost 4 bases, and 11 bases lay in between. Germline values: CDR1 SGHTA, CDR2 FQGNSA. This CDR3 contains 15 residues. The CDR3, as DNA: TGTGCCAGCAGCTTAGTCGGAAGCAGGAATCAGCCCCAGCATTTT. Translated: CASSLVGSRNQPQHF.

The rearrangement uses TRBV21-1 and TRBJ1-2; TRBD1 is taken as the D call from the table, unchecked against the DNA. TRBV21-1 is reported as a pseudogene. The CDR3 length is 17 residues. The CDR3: CASSKGFGRGRPYGYTF. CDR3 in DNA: TGTGCCAGCAGCAAGGGGTTTGGCAGGGGACGACCGTATGGCTACACCTTC.

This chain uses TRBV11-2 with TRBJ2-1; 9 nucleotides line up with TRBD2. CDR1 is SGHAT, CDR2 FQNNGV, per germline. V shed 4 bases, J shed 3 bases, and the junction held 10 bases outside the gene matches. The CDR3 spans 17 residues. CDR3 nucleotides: TGTGCCAGCAGCTACGGCTCGGCGGGAGGGTTCTACAATGAGCAGTTCTTC. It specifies CASSYGSAGGFYNEQFF.

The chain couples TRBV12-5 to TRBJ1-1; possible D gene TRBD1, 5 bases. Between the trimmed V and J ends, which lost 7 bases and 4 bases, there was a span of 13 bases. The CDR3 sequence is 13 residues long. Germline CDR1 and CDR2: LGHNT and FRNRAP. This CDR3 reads CASAYGGRTEAFF. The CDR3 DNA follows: TGTGCTAGTGCCTACGGGGGTCGCACTGAAGCTTTCTTT.

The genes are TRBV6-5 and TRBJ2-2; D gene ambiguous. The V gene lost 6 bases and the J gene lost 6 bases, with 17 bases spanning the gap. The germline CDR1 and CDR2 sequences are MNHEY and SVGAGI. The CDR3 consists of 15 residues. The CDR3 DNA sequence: TGTGCCAGCAGCTACAACCAGGCTTCGGCCGGGGAGCTGTTTTTT. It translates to CASSYNQASAGELFF.

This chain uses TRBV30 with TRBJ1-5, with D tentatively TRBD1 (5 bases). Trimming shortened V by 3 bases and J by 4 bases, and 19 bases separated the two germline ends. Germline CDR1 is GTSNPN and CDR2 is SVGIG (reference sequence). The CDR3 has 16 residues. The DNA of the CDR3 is TGTGCCTGGAGGAACGGGAGGGGTGGTCGGAATCAGCCCCAGCATTTT. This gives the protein CAWRNGRGGRNQPQHF.

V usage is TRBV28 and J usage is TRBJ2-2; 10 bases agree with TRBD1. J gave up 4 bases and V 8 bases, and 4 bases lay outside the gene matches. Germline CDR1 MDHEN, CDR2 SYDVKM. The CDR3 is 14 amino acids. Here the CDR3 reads CASRTGGATGELFF. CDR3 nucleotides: TGTGCCAGCCGGACAGGGGGAGCCACCGGGGAGCTGTTTTTT.

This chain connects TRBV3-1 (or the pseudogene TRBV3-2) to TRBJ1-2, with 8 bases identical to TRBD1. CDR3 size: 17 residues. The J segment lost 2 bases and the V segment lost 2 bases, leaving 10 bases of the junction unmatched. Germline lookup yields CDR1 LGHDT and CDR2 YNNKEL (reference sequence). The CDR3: CASSQLYRGMGNYGYTF. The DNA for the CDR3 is TGTGCCAGCAGCCAACTTTACAGGGGGATGGGGAACTATGGCTACACCTTC.

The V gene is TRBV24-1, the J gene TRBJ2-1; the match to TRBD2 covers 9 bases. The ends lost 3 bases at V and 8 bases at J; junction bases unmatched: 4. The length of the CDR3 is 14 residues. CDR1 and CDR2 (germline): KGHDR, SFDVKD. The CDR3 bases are TGTGCCACCAGTGATCCGGCGGGAGGGCATGAGCAGTTCTTC. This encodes CATSDPAGGHEQFF.

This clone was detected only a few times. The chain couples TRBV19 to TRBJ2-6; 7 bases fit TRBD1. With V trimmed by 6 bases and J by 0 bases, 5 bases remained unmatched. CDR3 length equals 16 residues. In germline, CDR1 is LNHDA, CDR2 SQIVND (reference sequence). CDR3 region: CASREGAISGANVLTF. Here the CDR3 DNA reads TGTGCCAGTAGAGAGGGGGCTATCTCTGGGGCCAACGTCCTGACTTTC.

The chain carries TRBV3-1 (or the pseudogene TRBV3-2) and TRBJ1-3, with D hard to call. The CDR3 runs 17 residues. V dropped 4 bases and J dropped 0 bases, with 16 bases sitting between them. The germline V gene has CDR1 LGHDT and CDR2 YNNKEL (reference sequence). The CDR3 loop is CASSPLGKLLSGNTIYF. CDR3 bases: TGTGCCAGCAGCCCTCTCGGGAAGCTCCTCTCTGGAAACACCATATATTTT.

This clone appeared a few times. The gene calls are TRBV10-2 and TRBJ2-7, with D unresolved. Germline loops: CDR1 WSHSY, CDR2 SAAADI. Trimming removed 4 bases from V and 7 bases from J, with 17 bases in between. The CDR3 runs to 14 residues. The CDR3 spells CASSVGTIRREQYF. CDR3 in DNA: TGCGCCAGCAGTGTGGGTACCATACGTAGAGAGCAGTACTTC.